This T cell receptor beta chain comes out of a study of T cells in tuberculosis. The method was immunoSEQ multiplex PCR; TCRdb's version includes in-frame clones alone and lacks a portion of them. Here the sample spans 35,000 to 55,000 clones, roughly 94% being singletons. The germline V gene has CDR1 MNHNY and CDR2 SVGAGI (reference sequence). The junction had 7 bases not matched to a gene; V was cut back by 6 bases and J by 2 bases. The CDR3 contains 16 residues. The V and J genes are TRBV6-6 and TRBJ1-1; 12 positions match TRBD1. The receptor was isolated from a donor aged 5 to 30 with latent tuberculosis or without tuberculosis infection. Some clones in this sample may be carry-over from other donors' samples. The source material was PBMCs. The CDR3 loop reads CASSAGTGGANTEAFF. The CDR3 nucleotides read TGTGCCAGCAGCGCCGGGACAGGGGGCGCAAACACTGAAGCTTTCTTT.